These T cell receptor beta chains were read from a single sample in a study of T cell changes during pregnancy in multiple sclerosis. Libraries were prepared by immunoSEQ multiplex PCR; TCRdb keeps only in-frame clonotypes and omits some of them. The repertoire includes around 130,000 clones, about 96% of them detected once, and roughly 0.45% sits in the top ten. Sequencing was performed on peripheral blood, taken after pregnancy. These receptors came from a female donor with multiple sclerosis, enrolled in a pregnancy study. The CDR3 runs from the conserved cysteine through the conserved F or W. A D gene is named only where the DNA matches it firmly. Expanded clones get a size class; other rows say once, few or many, or leave the size out.

>TRBV6-6|-|-|TRBJ1-4
TGTGCCAGCAGTTACTCGATGGGGACTGCGAATGAAAAACTGTTTTTT
CASSYSMGTANEKLFF
>TRBV19|-|-|TRBJ2-3
TGTGCCAGTAGTTTCGGGACTCGACGTAGCACAGATACGCAGTATTTT
CASSFGTRRSTDTQYF
>TRBV6-1|-|-|TRBJ1-3
TGTGCCAGCAGGTCACCCTACTCTGGAAACACCATATATTTT
CASRSPYSGNTIYF
>TRBV4-2|-|-|TRBJ2-5
TGTGCCAGCAGCTACTTAGCGGATCAAGAGACCCAGTACTTC
CASSYLADQETQYF
>TRBV5-5|-|-|TRBJ2-1
TGTGCCAGCAGCTTGGGGACAGCTAGCTCCTACAATGAGCAGTTCTTC
CASSLGTASSYNEQFF
>TRBV4-1|-|-|TRBJ2-7
TGCGCCAGCAGCCAAGTCCCAGGGCTTACCTACGAGCAGTACTTC
CASSQVPGLTYEQYF
>TRBV12-5|-|-|TRBJ2-1
TGTGCTAGTGGTTTGGGGCTAGGGGATGAGCAGTTCTTC
CASGLGLGDEQFF
>TRBV5-4|-|-|TRBJ2-2
TGTGCCAGCAGCCCCCAGGGCGGGGAGCTGTTTTTT
CASSPQGGELFF
>TRBV19|TRBD1|-|TRBJ2-5
TGTGCCAGTAGTCGACAGGGACCGGGCCAAGAGACCCAGTACTTC
CASSRQGPGQETQYF
>TRBV5-1|TRBD2|-|TRBJ2-1
TGCGCCAGCAGCTTGGGGCTAGCGGCCTACAATGAGCAGTTCTTC
CASSLGLAAYNEQFF
>TRBV19|-|-|TRBJ1-5
TGTGCCAGTAGTATAGAAGGACAGAGCAATCAGCCCCAGCATTTT
CASSIEGQSNQPQHF
>TRBV19|-|-|TRBJ1-2
TGTGCCAGTAGTATCGATTCGGGGGGCCTTGGCTACACCTTC
CASSIDSGGLGYTF
>TRBV28|-|-|TRBJ1-4
TGTGCCAGCAGTTTCCACACAGAATCCGGGACAAGAAGGGAAAAACTGTTTTTT
CASSFHTESGTRREKLFF
>TRBV6-6|-|-|TRBJ2-4
TGTGCCAGCAGTTACCGGAGGGGAGTAGCCAAAAACATTCAGTACTTC
CASSYRRGVAKNIQYF
>TRBV13|-|-|TRBJ2-3
TGTGCCAGCAGCTTAGGGGGAGTGGACACAGATACGCAGTATTTT
CASSLGGVDTDTQYF
>TRBV6-5|-|once|TRBJ2-5
TGTGCCAGCAGTTACGGGCCGGCTCAAGAGACCCAGTACTTC
CASSYGPAQETQYF
>TRBV28|TRBD2|-|TRBJ2-7
TGTGCCAGCAGCCCTAGCGGGAGCTACTACGAGCAGTACTTC
CASSPSGSYYEQYF
>TRBV5-1|TRBD1|-|TRBJ2-7
TGCGCCAGCAGTCCCAGAACCGGGACAGGGGGCTACGAGCAGTACTTC
CASSPRTGTGGYEQYF
>TRBV19|-|-|TRBJ2-6
TGTGCCAGTAGTATGGTATGGCCTGGGGCCAACGTCCTGACTTTC
CASSMVWPGANVLTF
>TRBV28|-|once|TRBJ2-3
TGTGCCAGCAGTTTTGATGGAAGCGATAGCACAGATACGCAGTATTTT
CASSFDGSDSTDTQYF
>TRBV5-1|-|-|TRBJ2-5
TGCGCCAGCGCCCGACAGGAACTAGAGACCCAGTACTTC
CASARQELETQYF
>TRBV5-3|TRBD1|-|TRBJ1-1
TGTGCCAGAAGCTCAGGGGGGCAGAGAAACACTGAAGCTTTCTTT
CARSSGGQRNTEAFF
>TRBV19|-|-|TRBJ2-2
TGTGCCAGTAGTAGAGGAGCAGGGCTGGGAACCGGGGAGCTGTTTTTT
CASSRGAGLGTGELFF
>TRBV28|TRBD2|-|TRBJ2-3
TGTGCCAGCAGTTTGACGGCGGGAGTCACAGATACGCAGTATTTT
CASSLTAGVTDTQYF
>TRBV2|TRBD1|-|TRBJ1-5
TGTGCCAGCAGCGGTATGGCCCAGGACAGGGGAATTTTTAGCAATCAGCCCCAGCATTTT
CASSGMAQDRGIFSNQPQHF
>TRBV27|TRBD1|-|TRBJ2-1
TGTGCCAGCAGTTTATTTGGGACAGGCTCCTACAATGAGCAGTTCTTC
CASSLFGTGSYNEQFF
>TRBV2|-|-|TRBJ1-5
TGTGCCAGCAGTGAAACAGGGAGTCATCAGCCCCAGCATTTT
CASSETGSHQPQHF
>TRBV2|-|-|TRBJ1-5
TGTGCCAGCAGTGAAGCGCTGGGACACCACCTTTATCAGCCCCAGCATTTT
CASSEALGHHLYQPQHF
>TRBV9|TRBD1|-|TRBJ1-5
TGTGCCAGCAGCGTGGGGACAGACCTTAGGCCCCAGCATTTT
CASSVGTDLRPQHF
>TRBV4-3|TRBD2|-|TRBJ2-4
TGCGCCAGCAGCCAAGAACCAGCGGGCGGGAGGCAGTACTTC
CASSQEPAGGRQYF
>TRBV5-6|-|-|TRBJ1-5
TGTGCCAGCAGCTCCAGGTTTCCCGCGAGTAGCAATCAGCCCCAGCATTTT
CASSSRFPASSNQPQHF
>TRBV29-1|-|-|TRBJ2-6
TGCAGCGTTGAAGATGGGATTAGCGCCAGCTCTGGGGCCAACGTCCTGACTTTC
CSVEDGISASSGANVLTF
>TRBV5-4|TRBD1|-|TRBJ2-1
TGTGCCAGCAGCTTGTCTGGGCGTTGGGACAGGGAGCAGTTCTTC
CASSLSGRWDREQFF
>TRBV27|TRBD2|once|TRBJ2-7
TGTGCCAGCACCCATCAGATCCCTTCTAGCGGGAGTCCCTACGAGCAGTACTTC
CASTHQIPSSGSPYEQYF
>TRBV7-9|TRBD1|-|TRBJ2-7
TGTGCCAGCAGTTCAGGACAGGGACACGAGCAGTACTTC
CASSSGQGHEQYF
>TRBV5-4|TRBD2|once|TRBJ2-7
TGTGCCAGCAGCCGAGCGGGGGGCTCCTACGAGCAGTACTTC
CASSRAGGSYEQYF
>TRBV15|-|-|TRBJ2-1
TGTGCCACCAGCAGAGGGCTGGGGACTGGAGACAATGAGCAGTTCTTC
CATSRGLGTGDNEQFF